This T cell receptor beta chain was captured in a study of blood T cell repertoires in COVID-19. At the level of the study: The United States, Italy and Spain provided the acute and convalescent COVID-19 samples.

In germline, CDR1 is MDHEN, CDR2 SYDVKM. The CDR3 loop spans 14 amino acids. V dropped 3 bases and J dropped 1 base, with 9 bases sitting between them. Assay used: immunoSEQ multiplex PCR; TCRdb lists only in-frame clones, some missing. This table holds about 100,000 clones, around 79% found once. This receptor was taken from a man between 65 and 85 years old with active or convalescent COVID-19. The chain is built from TRBV28 and TRBJ2-5; D is unresolved. What was sequenced was peripheral blood. The DNA for the CDR3 is TGTGCCAGCAGTTTCAGGCTGATCCAAGAGACCCAGTACTTC. It translates to CASSFRLIQETQYF.